This entry concerns a single TCR beta chain. The sample comes from a study of cytomegalovirus exposure and HLA in healthy donors. The CDR3 is 15 residues long. Germline V gene sequence: CDR1 SGHRS, CDR2 YFSETQ. Deletions cut 5 bases from V and 6 bases from J, with 18 bases between. PCR was performed using 60 Vbeta and 13 Jbeta primers. Sequenced by immunoSEQ multiplex PCR; TCRdb stores in-frame clones only, minus some. The table has approximately 210,000 clones, about three quarters seen once. This clonotype was obtained from a woman in her forties in good health and CMV-seronegative. The sequencing input was PBMCs. The genes are TRBV5-1 and TRBJ1-3, with a weak D call TRBD1 (6 bases). In DNA, the CDR3 is TGCGCCAGCAGTCGGGGTTCAGGGGCTGTAAACACCATATATTTT. As protein: CASSRGSGAVNTIYF.